The clone carrying this TCR beta chain was seen a handful of times. Its antigen is undetermined. This sample is drawn from a study of T cells after yellow fever vaccination. Study observations and caveats: One caveat is that FACS-sorted repertoires could contain abundant clonotypes contaminating from the bulk population.

This CDR3 region has 17 residues. Germline CDR1 KGHSH, CDR2 LQKENI. The junction had 7 bases not matched to a gene; V was cut back by 3 bases and J by 7 bases. Universal primer sites and UMIs were introduced during 5'RACE template-switching synthesis of TCR cDNA. TCRdb reanalysed the 5' RACE reads using MiXCR and keeps one entry per CDR3 protein. The repertoire has hundreds of thousands of distinct CDR3 sequences, 9% to 15% of them found once; the top ten carry under 15%. V usage is TRBV18 and J usage is TRBJ2-1, with 15 bases aligning to TRBD2. The input for sequencing was PBMCs, taken on the day of the yellow fever booster vaccination. The TCR was taken from a man aged 30 to 39 who received the YFV17D yellow fever vaccine. In DNA form, the CDR3 reads TGTGCCAGCTCACCTCGGACTAGCGGGAGGGGGTCAAATGAGCAGTTCTTC. Translated, it gives CASSPRTSGRGSNEQFF.